Presented here are 7 T cell receptor beta chains from one specimen sequenced in a study of radiation and T cells in renal cell carcinoma. The sample's time point: baseline pretreatment blood. Treatment in this sample: 15 Gy SBRT to primary tumor, nephrectomy 4 weeks later. Measured with immunoSEQ multiplex PCR; TCRdb has only the in-frame clones, and not every one. The table records 110,000 to 150,000 clones, less than 90% of them present only once. Material: blood, obtained from a patient whose treatment included radiotherapy and nephrectomy. The source is a woman aged 45 to 65 with renal cell carcinoma.

The chain joins TRBV19 to TRBJ1-2, with TRBD1 matching 7 bases. This CDR3 is 13 amino acids long. Germline loops: CDR1 LNHDA, CDR2 SQIVND (reference sequence). The J segment lost 2 bases and the V segment lost 6 bases, leaving 3 bases of the junction unmatched. CDR3 nucleotides: TGTGCCAGTAGCCCGGACAGGAACTATGGCTACACCTTC. Translation: CASSPDRNYGYTF.

This chain uses TRBV6-1 with TRBJ2-7; D is perhaps TRBD2 (5 bases). The CDR3 is 13 residues long. In germline, CDR1 is MNHNS, CDR2 SASEGT. V lost 6 bases, J lost 6 bases, and 15 bases lay in between. CDR3 residues: CASRSGSRGEQYF. As DNA, the CDR3 is TGTGCCAGCAGGAGCGGTTCACGCGGCGAGCAGTACTTC.

CDR3 region: CASGEQETQYF. The CDR3 nucleotides read TGCGCCAGCGGGGAGCAGGAGACCCAGTACTTC. The chain links TRBV10-2 to TRBJ2-5; D is possibly TRBD2 (5 bases). This CDR3 has 11 residues. Germline values: CDR1 WSHSY, CDR2 SAAADI. The V gene lost 8 bases and the J gene lost 5 bases, with 9 bases spanning the gap.

The chain is built from TRBV7-2 and TRBJ1-6; TRBD1 is a possible D gene (5 bases). With 3 bases removed from V and 7 bases from J, the gap between germline ends came to 10 bases. The germline gives CDR1 SGHTA, CDR2 FQGNSA. The CDR3 length is 14 residues. CDR3 nucleotides: TGTGCCAGCAGCTTTAGCGGGGCGAATTCACCCCTCCACTTT. Translating gives CASSFSGANSPLHF.

This clone appeared a single time. V and J are TRBV4-3 and TRBJ2-5; unclear D gene. The V and J ends lost 0 bases and 0 bases respectively, with 8 bases between them. Germline-derived CDR1 and CDR2 are LGHNA and YSLEER. The CDR3 spans 15 residues. This chain's CDR3 is CASSQDDRYQETQYF. In DNA form, the CDR3 reads TGCGCCAGCAGCCAAGATGATCGGTACCAAGAGACCCAGTACTTC.

This chain uses TRBV2 with TRBJ2-7; 8 nucleotides match TRBD1. Losses at the gene ends were 5 bases for V and 2 bases for J; bases not matched to a gene: 11. Germline V gene sequence: CDR1 SNHLY, CDR2 FYNNEI. CDR3 length equals 16 residues. CDR3 region: CASSPRTGRRTYEQYF. The CDR3 DNA sequence: TGTGCCAGCAGTCCCCGGACAGGGAGGAGAACCTACGAGCAGTACTTC.

The chain links TRBV6-1 to TRBJ1-2, with 12 bases lining up with TRBD1. Trimming at V came to 4 bases and at J to 8 bases, leaving 11 bases not matched to a gene. This CDR3 comprises 16 residues. Germline CDR1 MNHNS, CDR2 SASEGT. CDR3 DNA: TGTGCCAGCAGTGTCCGGGACAGGGGGCTTCAAGAGGGCTACACCTTC. It codes for CASSVRDRGLQEGYTF.